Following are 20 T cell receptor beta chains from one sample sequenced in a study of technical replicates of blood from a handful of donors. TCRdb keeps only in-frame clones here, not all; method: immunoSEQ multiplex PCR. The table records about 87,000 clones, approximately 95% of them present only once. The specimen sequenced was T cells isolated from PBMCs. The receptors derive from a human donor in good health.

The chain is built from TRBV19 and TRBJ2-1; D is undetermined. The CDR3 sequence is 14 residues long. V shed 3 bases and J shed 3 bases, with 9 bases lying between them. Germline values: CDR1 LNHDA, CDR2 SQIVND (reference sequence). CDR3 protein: CASSILDNYNEQFF. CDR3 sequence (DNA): TGTGCCAGTAGTATCCTCGACAACTACAATGAGCAGTTCTTC.

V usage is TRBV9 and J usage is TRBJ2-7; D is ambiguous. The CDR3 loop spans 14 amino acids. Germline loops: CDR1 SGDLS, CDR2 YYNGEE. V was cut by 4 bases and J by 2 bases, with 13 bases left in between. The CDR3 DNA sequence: TGTGCCAGCAGCCCCAGGCCGACCGCCTACGAGCAGTACTTC. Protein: CASSPRPTAYEQYF.

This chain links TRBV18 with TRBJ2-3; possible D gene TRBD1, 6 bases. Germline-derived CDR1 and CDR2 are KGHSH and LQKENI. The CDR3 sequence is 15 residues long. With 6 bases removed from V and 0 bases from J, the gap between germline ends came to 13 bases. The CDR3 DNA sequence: TGTGCCAGCTCCCTAATGACAGGTAGCACAGATACGCAGTATTTT. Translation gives CASSLMTGSTDTQYF.

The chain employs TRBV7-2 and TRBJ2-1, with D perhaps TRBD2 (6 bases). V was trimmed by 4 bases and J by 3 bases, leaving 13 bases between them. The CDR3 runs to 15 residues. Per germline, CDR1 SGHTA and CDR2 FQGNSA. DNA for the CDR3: TGTGCCAGCAGCTCTACATGGGAGGTCTACAATGAGCAGTTCTTC. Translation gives CASSSTWEVYNEQFF.

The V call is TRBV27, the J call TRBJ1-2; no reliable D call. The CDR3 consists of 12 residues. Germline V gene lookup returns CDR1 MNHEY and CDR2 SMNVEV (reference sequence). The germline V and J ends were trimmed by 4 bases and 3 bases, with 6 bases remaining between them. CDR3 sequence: CASSSDYYGYTF. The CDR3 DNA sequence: TGTGCCAGCAGTTCCGACTACTATGGCTACACCTTC.

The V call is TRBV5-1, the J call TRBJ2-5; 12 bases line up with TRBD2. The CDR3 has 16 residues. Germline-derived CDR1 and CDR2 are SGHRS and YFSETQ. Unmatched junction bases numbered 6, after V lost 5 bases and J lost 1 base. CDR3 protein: CASSSRTSGIQETQYF. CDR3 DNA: TGCGCCAGCAGTTCGCGGACTAGCGGGATCCAAGAGACCCAGTACTTC.

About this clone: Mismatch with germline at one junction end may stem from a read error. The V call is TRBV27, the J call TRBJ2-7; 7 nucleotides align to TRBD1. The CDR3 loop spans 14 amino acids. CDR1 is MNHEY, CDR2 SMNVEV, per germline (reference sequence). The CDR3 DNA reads TGTACCAGCAGTTTAGAGGGGGCTTATGACGAGCAGTACTTC. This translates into CTSSLEGAYDEQYF.

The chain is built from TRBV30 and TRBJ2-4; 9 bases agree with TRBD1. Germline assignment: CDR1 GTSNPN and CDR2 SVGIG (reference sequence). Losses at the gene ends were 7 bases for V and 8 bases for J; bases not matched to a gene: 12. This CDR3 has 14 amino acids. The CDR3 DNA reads TGTGCCTCAACCCCCGGGACAGGGAGAGACATTCAGTACTTC. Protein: CASTPGTGRDIQYF. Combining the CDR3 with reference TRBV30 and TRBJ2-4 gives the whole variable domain SQTIHQWPATLVQPVGSPLSLECTVEGTSNPNLYWYRQAAGRGLQLLFYSVGIGQISSEVPQNLSASRPQDRQFILSSKKLLLSDSGFYLCASTPGTGRDIQYFGAGTRLSVL.

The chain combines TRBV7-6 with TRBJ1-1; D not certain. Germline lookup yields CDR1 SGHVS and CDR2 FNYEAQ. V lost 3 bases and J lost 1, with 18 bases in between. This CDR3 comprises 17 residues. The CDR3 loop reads CASSFLPSKPGNTEAFF. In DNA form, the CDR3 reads TGTGCCAGCAGCTTCCTCCCATCCAAGCCTGGGAACACTGAAGCTTTCTTT.

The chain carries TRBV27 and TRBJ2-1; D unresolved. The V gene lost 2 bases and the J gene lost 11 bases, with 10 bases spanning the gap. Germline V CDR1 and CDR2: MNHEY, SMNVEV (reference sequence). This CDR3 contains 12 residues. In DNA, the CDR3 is TGTGCCAGCAGTTTACCAGGAAACCAGCAGTTCTTC. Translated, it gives CASSLPGNQQFF.

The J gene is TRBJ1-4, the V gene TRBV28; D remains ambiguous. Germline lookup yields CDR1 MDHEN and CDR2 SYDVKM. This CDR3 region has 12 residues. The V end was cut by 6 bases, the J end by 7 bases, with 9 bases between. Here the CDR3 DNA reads TGTGCCAGCAGCTGGAGGGCTGAAAAACTGTTTTTT. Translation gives CASSWRAEKLFF. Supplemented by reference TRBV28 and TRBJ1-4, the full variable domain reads DVKVTQSSRYLVKRTGEKVFLECVQDMDHENMFWYRQDPGLGLRLIYFSYDVKMKEKGDIPEGYSVSREKKERFSLILESASTNQTSMYLCASSWRAEKLFFGSGTQLSVL.

CDR3 in amino acids: CASSSGQAYGYTF. The CDR3 DNA is TGTGCCAGCAGTTCCGGACAGGCGTATGGCTACACCTTC. The genes are TRBV6-6 and TRBJ1-2, with TRBD1 matching 7 bases. Losses at the gene ends were 4 bases for V and 5 bases for J; bases not matched to a gene: 4. The CDR3 totals 13 residues. CDR1 MNHNY and CDR2 SVGAGI come from the germline V gene (reference sequence).

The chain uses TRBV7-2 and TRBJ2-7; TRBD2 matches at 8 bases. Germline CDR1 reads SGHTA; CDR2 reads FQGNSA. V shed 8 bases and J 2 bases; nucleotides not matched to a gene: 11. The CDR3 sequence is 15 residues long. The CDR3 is CASGPGLVITYEQYF. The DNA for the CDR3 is TGTGCCAGCGGCCCGGGACTAGTCATTACCTACGAGCAGTACTTC.

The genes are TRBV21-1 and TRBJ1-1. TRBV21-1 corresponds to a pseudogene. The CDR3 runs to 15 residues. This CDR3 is CASSTAASTATEAFF. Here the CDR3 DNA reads TGTGCCAGCAGCACGGCGGCCTCGACGGCCACTGAAGCTTTCTTT.

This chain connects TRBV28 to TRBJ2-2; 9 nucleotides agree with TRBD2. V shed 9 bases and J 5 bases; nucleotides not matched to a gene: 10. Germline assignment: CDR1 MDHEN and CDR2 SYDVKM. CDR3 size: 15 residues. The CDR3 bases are TGTGCCAGTAGGGCGGGAGGGCCTCGAACCGGGGAGCTGTTTTTT. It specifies CASRAGGPRTGELFF.

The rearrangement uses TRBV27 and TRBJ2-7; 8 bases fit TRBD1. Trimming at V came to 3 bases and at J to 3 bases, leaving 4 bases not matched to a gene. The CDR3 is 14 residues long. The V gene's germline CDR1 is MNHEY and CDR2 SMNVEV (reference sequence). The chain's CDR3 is CASSLTGAVYEQYF. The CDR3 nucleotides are TGTGCCAGCAGTTTGACAGGGGCAGTCTACGAGCAGTACTTC.

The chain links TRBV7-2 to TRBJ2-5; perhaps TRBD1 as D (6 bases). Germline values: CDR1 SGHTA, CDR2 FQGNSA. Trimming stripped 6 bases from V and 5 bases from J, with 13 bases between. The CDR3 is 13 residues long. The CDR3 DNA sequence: TGTGCCAGCAGATACAGGGTTGGGGAGACCCAGTACTTC. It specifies CASRYRVGETQYF.

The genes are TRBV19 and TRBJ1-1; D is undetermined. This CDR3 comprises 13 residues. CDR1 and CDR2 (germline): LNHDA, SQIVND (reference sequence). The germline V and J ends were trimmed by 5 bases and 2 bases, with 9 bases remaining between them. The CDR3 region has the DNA TGTGCCAGTAGTGCCTCGGGTAACACTGAAGCTTTCTTT. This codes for CASSASGNTEAFF. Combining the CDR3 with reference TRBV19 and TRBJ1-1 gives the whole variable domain DGGITQSPKYLFRKEGQNVTLSCEQNLNHDAMYWYRQDPGQGLRLIYYSQIVNDFQKGDIAEGYSVSREKKESFPLTVTSAQKNPTAFYLCASSASGNTEAFFGQGTRLTVV.

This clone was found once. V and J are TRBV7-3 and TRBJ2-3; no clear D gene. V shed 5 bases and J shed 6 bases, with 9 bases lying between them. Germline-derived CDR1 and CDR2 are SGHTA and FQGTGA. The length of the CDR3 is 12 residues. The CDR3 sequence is CASSATSDTQYF. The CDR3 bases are TGTGCCAGCAGCGCCACTTCCGATACGCAGTATTTT.

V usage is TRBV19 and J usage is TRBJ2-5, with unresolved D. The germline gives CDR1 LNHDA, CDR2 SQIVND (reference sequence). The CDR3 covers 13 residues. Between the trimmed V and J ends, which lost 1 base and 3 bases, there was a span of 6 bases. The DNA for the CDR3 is TGTGCCAGTAGTATAGGAACAGAAGAGACCCAGTACTTC. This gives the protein CASSIGTEETQYF.